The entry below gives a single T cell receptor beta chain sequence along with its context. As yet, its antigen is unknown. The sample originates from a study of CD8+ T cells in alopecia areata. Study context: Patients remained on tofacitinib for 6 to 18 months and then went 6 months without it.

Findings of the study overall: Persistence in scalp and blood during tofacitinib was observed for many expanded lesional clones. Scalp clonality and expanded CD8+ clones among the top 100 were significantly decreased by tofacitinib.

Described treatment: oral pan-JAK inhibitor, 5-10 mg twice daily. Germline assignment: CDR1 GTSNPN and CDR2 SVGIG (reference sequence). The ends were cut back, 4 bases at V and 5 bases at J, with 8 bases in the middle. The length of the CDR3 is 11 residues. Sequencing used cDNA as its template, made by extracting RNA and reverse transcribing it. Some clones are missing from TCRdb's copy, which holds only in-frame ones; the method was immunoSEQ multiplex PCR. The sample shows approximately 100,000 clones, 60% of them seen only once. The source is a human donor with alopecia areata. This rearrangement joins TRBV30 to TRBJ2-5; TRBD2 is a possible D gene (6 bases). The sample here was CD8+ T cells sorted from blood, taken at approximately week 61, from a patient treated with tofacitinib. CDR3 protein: CAWKRGETQYF. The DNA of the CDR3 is TGTGCCTGGAAACGGGGGGAGACCCAGTACTTC.